This T cell receptor beta chain was recovered during a study of shared clonotypes between healthy human individuals. As to this clone: Its target is unknown.

CDR3 length: 16 amino acids. Deletions cut 0 bases from V and 4 bases from J, with 13 bases between. Germline CDR1 MNHEY, CDR2 SMNVEV (reference sequence). Some 32,000 T cell genomes, or approximately 190 ng DNA, went into the sorted-subset replicate PCRs. TCRdb's table, derived via immunoSEQ multiplex PCR, lists solely in-frame clones and lacks some. The repertoire holds 2,500,000 or so clones, with 85% to 95% as singletons. Study conclusions and caveats: Investigators expected sequencing depth to affect clonotype sharing among donors. Sample collection involved blood only; tissue repertoires are likely different.

The sequence derives from a man aged 18 to 35 in good health. Some clones in this sample may be carry-over from other donors' samples. Sequenced sample: naive CD4+ T cells from PBMCs. As to subset: CD45RA+ positively selected. The chain couples TRBV27 to TRBJ1-5; tentative D call: TRBD1 (6 bases). CDR3 protein: CASSLSRGQKNQPQHF. The CDR3 DNA reads as TGTGCCAGCAGTTTATCCCGTGGACAGAAGAATCAGCCCCAGCATTTT.